The next 25 T cell receptor beta chains were all read from a single sample in a study of T cell repertoires in cytomegalovirus infection. TCRdb re-analysed the reads in MiXCR, keeping a single row per CDR3 protein. The table shows hundreds of thousands of distinct CDR3 sequences, with approximately 25% occurring only once. The sample was CD8+ T cells from PBMCs. The receptors derive from a human donor in good health (CMV status not recorded). Some clones in this sample may be carry-over from other donors' samples.

This clonotype was recorded at least ten times. This chain joins TRBV10-3 and TRBJ2-2; 7 bases match TRBD1. This CDR3 has 13 residues. V lost 9 bases and J lost 2; bases outside the gene matches: 3. CDR1 is ENHRY and CDR2 is SYGVKD in the germline V gene. This CDR3 reads CAIRTGNTGELFF. CDR3 nucleotides: TGTGCCATACGGACAGGCAACACCGGGGAGCTGTTTTTT.

This sequence joins TRBV12-3 or TRBV12-4 and TRBJ1-2; tentatively, D is TRBD1 (5 bases). This CDR3 region has 13 residues. Trimming took off 5 bases at V and 8 bases at J, with 15 bases between the two ends. The CDR3 DNA reads as TGTGCCAGCAGTAGACACTTGAAGGGGGGCTACACCTTC. It encodes CASSRHLKGGYTF.

This clonotype was detected many times. The chain is built from TRBV2 and TRBJ2-1; D perhaps matches TRBD2 (5 bases). This CDR3 is built from 12 residues. Germline CDR1 and CDR2: SNHLY and FYNNEI. V lost 4 bases, J lost 8 bases, and 9 bases lay in between. CDR3 loop: CASSVGGYEQFF. CDR3 DNA: TGTGCCAGCAGTGTAGGAGGCTATGAGCAGTTCTTC.

This clonotype was seen ten or more times. The rearrangement uses TRBV7-8 and TRBJ1-3; D ambiguous. The germline V gene encodes CDR1 SGHVS and CDR2 FQNEAQ. Trimming took off 2 bases at V and 0 bases at J, with 11 bases between the two ends. This CDR3 has 16 amino acids. The CDR3 DNA follows: TGTGCCAGCAGCTTATTATTCGAGGGCTCTGGAAACACCATATATTTT. Its translation is CASSLLFEGSGNTIYF. The variable domain in full, with the rest retrieved from reference TRBV7-8 and TRBJ1-3, is GAGVSQSPRYKVAKRGQDVALRCDPISGHVSLFWYQQALGQGPEFLTYFQNEAQLDKSGLPSDRFFAERPEGSVSTLKIQRTQQEDSAVYLCASSLLFEGSGNTIYFGEGSWLTVV.

This clonotype was recorded a few times. The chain recombines TRBV7-9 with TRBJ1-4; D not certain. V lost 4 bases to trimming and J lost 0 bases, with 9 bases between them. Germline CDR1 is SEHNR and CDR2 is FQNEAQ (reference sequence). This CDR3 has 15 amino acids. CDR3 nucleotides: TGTGCCAGCAGCTCTGCCGGGGCAACTAATGAAAAACTGTTTTTT. Translating gives CASSSAGATNEKLFF. Based on the CDR3 plus reference TRBV7-9 and TRBJ1-4, the full variable domain is DTGVSQNPRHKITKRGQNVTFRCDPISEHNRLYWYRQTLGQGPEFLTYFQNEAQLEKSRLLSDRFSAERPKGSFSTLEIQRTEQGDSAMYLCASSSAGATNEKLFFGSGTQLSVL.

V gene TRBV7-2 combines with J gene TRBJ1-1, with D possibly being TRBD1 (5 bases). There are 12 residues in the CDR3. Germline assignment: CDR1 SGHTA and CDR2 FQGNSA. V lost 3 bases and J lost 8, with 10 bases in between. The chain's CDR3 is CASSFRQGEAFF. CDR3 DNA: TGTGCCAGCAGCTTCAGGCAGGGCGAAGCTTTCTTT.

CDR3 amino acids: CASSLPGGIYGYTF. The CDR3 DNA is TGTGCCAGCAGCTTACCCGGAGGAATCTATGGCTACACCTTC. This chain uses TRBV13 with TRBJ1-2; no definite D call. The CDR3 is 14 residues long. Germline values: CDR1 PRHDT, CDR2 FYEKMQ (reference sequence). V gave up 2 bases and J gave up 4 bases, with 11 bases separating them.

The chain has TRBV20-1 and TRBJ1-5, with a weak D call TRBD1 (5 bases). Germline V gene sequence: CDR1 DFQATT, CDR2 SNEGSKA (reference sequence). V was trimmed by 6 bases and J by 4 bases, leaving 16 bases between them. The CDR3 is 14 amino acids. The CDR3 spells CSAQVLGGNQPQHF. The CDR3 coding sequence is TGCAGTGCCCAAGTCTTGGGGGGAAATCAGCCCCAGCATTTT.

This clonotype was detected ten times or more. J is TRBJ2-3 and V is TRBV7-6; weak D call: TRBD1 (5 bases). This CDR3 contains 16 residues. Germline-derived CDR1 and CDR2 are SGHVS and FNYEAQ. V dropped 4 bases and J dropped 0 bases, with 14 bases sitting between them. CDR3 DNA sequence: TGTGCCAGCAGCTCTCTGACAGTCTTTAGCACAGATACGCAGTATTTT. This gives the protein CASSSLTVFSTDTQYF.

This clonotype has a handful of counts. This chain uses TRBV7-6 with TRBJ2-7, with a weak D call TRBD1 (6 bases). V lost 5 bases and J 6 bases, leaving 11 bases between the germline ends. The germline V gene encodes CDR1 SGHVS and CDR2 FNYEAQ. This CDR3 has 12 residues. The CDR3 nucleotides read TGTGCCAGCAGCCCTGGACAGAGCGAGCAGTACTTC. Translated, it gives CASSPGQSEQYF.

This rearrangement joins TRBV10-3 to TRBJ2-1; D might be TRBD2 (6 bases). Per germline, CDR1 ENHRY and CDR2 SYGVKD. The CDR3 contains 13 residues. Trimming left V 4 bases short and J 6 bases short, with 10 bases between. CDR3: CAISGTILNEQFF. As DNA, the CDR3 is TGTGCCATCAGTGGGACTATCCTCAATGAGCAGTTCTTC.

The rearrangement links TRBV6-6 to TRBJ2-1; 7 nucleotides line up with TRBD2. CDR1 MNHNY and CDR2 SVGAGI come from the germline V gene (reference sequence). The V segment lost 11 bases and the J segment 4 bases; nucleotides outside the gene matches: 14. The CDR3 is made up of 15 amino acids. The CDR3 reads CAGTVSGEGYNEQFF. CDR3 coding DNA: TGTGCCGGCACCGTAAGCGGGGAAGGATACAATGAGCAGTTCTTC.

The chain couples TRBV24-1 to TRBJ2-1; 8 bases map to TRBD2. The CDR3 contains 13 residues. Germline CDR1 reads KGHDR; CDR2 reads SFDVKD. J lost 5 bases, V lost 6 bases, and 2 bases had no gene match. In DNA form, the CDR3 reads TGTGCCACCAGTACGGGGGGGGACAATGAGCAGTTCTTC. Encoded protein: CATSTGGDNEQFF.

The rearrangement uses TRBV29-1 and TRBJ2-7, with D possibly matching TRBD2 (6 bases). This CDR3 region has 13 residues. Germline V gives CDR1 SQVTM, CDR2 ANQGSEA. Deletions cut 7 bases from V and 0 bases from J, with 13 bases between. CDR3 coding DNA: TGCAGCGGTCGGGGGACGGCCTCCTACGAGCAGTACTTC. Protein product: CSGRGTASYEQYF.

This clonotype was seen more than once but under ten times. The chain carries TRBV6-5 and TRBJ2-3; D tentatively reads TRBD1 or TRBD2 (6 bases each). The CDR3 sequence is 17 residues long. The germline gives CDR1 MNHEY, CDR2 SVGAGI. Trimming removed 0 bases at V and 0 bases at J, with 13 bases between. CDR3 in DNA: TGTGCCAGCAGTTACTCGAGATGGGGGGCTAGCACAGATACGCAGTATTTT. The encoded protein is CASSYSRWGASTDTQYF.

The rearrangement links TRBV13 to TRBJ2-5; D remains unclear. The V and J ends lost 5 bases and 5 bases respectively, with 18 bases between them. This CDR3 has 15 residues. From germline, CDR1 is PRHDT and CDR2 FYEKMQ (reference sequence). The CDR3 here is CASSRRNQQWETQYF. DNA of the CDR3: TGTGCCAGCAGCCGGCGGAACCAGCAGTGGGAGACCCAGTACTTC.

Concerning this clonotype: With a much larger clone just one base away, this may be a read error. V and J are TRBV7-2 and TRBJ2-7, with unresolved D. There are 13 residues in the CDR3. The V and J ends lost 4 bases and 3 bases respectively, with 10 bases between them. The germline V gene has CDR1 SGHTA and CDR2 FQGNSA. As DNA, the CDR3 is TGTACCAGCAGCTCGACAAATTACTACGAGCAGTACTTC. Its protein is CTSSSTNYYEQYF.

In its sample, this clonotype was seen a few times. The chain employs TRBV27 and TRBJ2-3; D is possibly TRBD1 or TRBD2 (6 bases each). Deletions cut 6 bases from V and 10 bases from J, with 11 bases between. This CDR3 spans 11 amino acids. Germline lookup yields CDR1 MNHEY and CDR2 SMNVEV (reference sequence). The DNA of the CDR3 is TGTGCCAGCAGCGGACGGGGGCCGCAGTATTTT. It specifies CASSGRGPQYF.

The rearrangement uses TRBV29-1 and TRBJ2-5; D might be TRBD1 (5 bases). The CDR3 is made up of 12 amino acids. With 4 bases removed from V and 9 bases from J, the gap between germline ends came to 15 bases. Germline V gene data show CDR1 as SQVTM and CDR2 as ANQGSEA. Here the CDR3 reads CSVVGRVGAQYF. In DNA form, the CDR3 reads TGCAGCGTTGTCGGACGGGTAGGGGCCCAGTACTTC.

This chain joins TRBV27 and TRBJ2-2; no firm D call. In germline, CDR1 is MNHEY, CDR2 SMNVEV (reference sequence). The CDR3 is 14 residues long. Trimming removed 5 bases from V and 4 bases from J, with 11 bases in between. The CDR3 is CASSPRVGTGELFF. The CDR3 DNA is TGTGCCAGCAGTCCTAGGGTTGGCACCGGGGAGCTGTTTTTT.

This clonotype was picked up many times. CDR3 residues: CASSQDGSNYGYTF. CDR3 DNA: TGTGCCAGCAGCCAAGACGGCTCTAACTATGGCTACACCTTC. J is TRBJ1-2 and V is TRBV7-6; D not resolved. V lost 5 bases and J 0 bases, leaving 10 bases between the germline ends. The CDR3 has 14 amino acids. The germline CDR1 and CDR2 sequences are SGHVS and FNYEAQ.

The table lists this clonotype with a few counts. The chain links TRBV28 to TRBJ2-5, with D unclear. Germline CDR1 and CDR2: MDHEN and SYDVKM. This CDR3 spans 14 amino acids. The V end was cut by 5 bases, the J end by 6 bases, with 16 bases between. The CDR3 bases are TGTGCCAGCAGTCCCGATACACAGCAGCAGACCCAGTACTTC. Its translation: CASSPDTQQQTQYF.

Remarks on this clonotype: A single base separates this from a much larger clone, so it may be a read error. This chain links TRBV28 with TRBJ2-1; TRBD2 aligns across 10 bases. The CDR3 has 17 residues. The germline V gene encodes CDR1 MDHEN and CDR2 SYDVKM. The CDR3 sequence: CANSQPSGGNSYNEQFF. In DNA, the CDR3 is TGTGCCAACAGTCAGCCTAGCGGGGGAAATTCTTACAATGAGCAGTTCTTC.

This clonotype appeared many times. One junction end disagrees with the germline gene, perhaps due to a read error. The chain combines TRBV7-7 with TRBJ2-5; D gene uncertain. CDR1 and CDR2 from the germline V gene are SSHAT and FNYEAQ (reference sequence). This CDR3 contains 14 residues. The CDR3 is CASSLEVGEETQYF. The CDR3 region has the DNA TGTGCTAGCAGCTTAGAGGTCGGTGAAGAGACCCAGTACTTC.

In this sample, this clonotype turned up many times. The chain couples TRBV7-2 to TRBJ1-2, with D uncertain. The germline V gene has CDR1 SGHTA and CDR2 FQGNSA. This CDR3 has 14 amino acids. Trimming shortened V by 4 bases and J by 8 bases, and 17 bases separated the two germline ends. DNA for the CDR3: TGTGCCAGCAGCTCTCGGGCTCAACCTAGGGGCTACACCTTC. Translated: CASSSRAQPRGYTF.